The next 29 T cell receptor beta chains were all read from a single sample in a study of T-cell memory formation after mild COVID-19. TCRdb itself ran the 5' RACE reads through MiXCR, one entry per CDR3 protein. This sample has 100,000 to 130,000 distinct CDR3 sequences, with roughly a sixth found just once. Sequencing used PBMCs or a T cell subset sorted from them (not recorded which). These receptors all stem from a man aged 18 to 30 who had mild COVID-19 (a few samples of this study predate the infection). Cell type and time point are not known.

The chain combines TRBV5-1 with TRBJ2-5; D is unresolved. The CDR3 spans 14 residues. CDR1 SGHRS and CDR2 YFSETQ come from the germline V gene. The V and J ends lost 0 bases and 1 base respectively, with 7 bases between them. The CDR3: CASSLGRPQETQYF. DNA of the CDR3: TGCGCCAGCAGCTTGGGGCGGCCCCAAGAGACCCAGTACTTC.

The gene calls are TRBV6-5 and TRBJ2-1, with D tentatively TRBD1 or TRBD2 (5 bases each). The V and J ends lost 6 bases and 8 bases respectively, with 17 bases between them. Germline assignment: CDR1 MNHEY and CDR2 SVGAGI. The CDR3 sequence is 14 residues long. CDR3 protein: CASSPRDAYDEQFF. Written as DNA, the CDR3 is TGTGCCAGCAGCCCCAGGGACGCCTATGATGAGCAGTTCTTC.

The J gene is TRBJ2-1, the V gene TRBV7-9; 13 nucleotides agree with TRBD2. J was trimmed by 12 bases and V by 11 bases; bases with no gene match: 10. This CDR3 has 13 amino acids. Germline CDR1 is SEHNR and CDR2 is FQNEAQ (reference sequence). The CDR3 nucleotides read TGTGCCGGGACTAGCGGGGACGTTTTGGGGCAGTTCTTC. This codes for CAGTSGDVLGQFF.

This chain links TRBV7-2 with TRBJ2-7; D is unresolved. V lost 0 bases and J 12 bases, leaving 21 bases between the germline ends. This CDR3 region has 15 residues. Germline V gene sequence: CDR1 SGHTA, CDR2 FQGNSA. CDR3 residues: CASSLAGLDSYGGYF. The CDR3 region has the DNA TGTGCCAGCAGCTTAGCCGGGTTAGATTCCTACGGTGGGTACTTC. The full variable domain, completed using reference TRBV7-2 and TRBJ2-7, is GAGVSQSPSNKVTEKGKDVELRCDPISGHTALYWYRQSLGQGLEFLIYFQGNSAPDKSGLPSDRFSAERTGGSVSTLTIQRTQQEDSAVYLCASSLAGLDSYGGYFGPGTRLTVT.

This clonotype was picked up a small number of times. The J gene is TRBJ2-5, the V gene TRBV2, with D tentatively TRBD2 (6 bases). The CDR3 consists of 13 residues. Germline-derived CDR1 and CDR2 are SNHLY and FYNNEI. V dropped 7 bases and J dropped 5 bases, with 14 bases sitting between them. The CDR3 DNA follows: TGTGCCAGCACTGCCCCAGGGAGGGAGACCCAGTACTTC. Amino acids: CASTAPGRETQYF.

The CDR3 reads CASKFLPTLNTEAFF. The CDR3 DNA reads as TGTGCCAGCAAGTTTCTCCCTACACTGAACACTGAAGCTTTCTTT. V gene TRBV7-2 combines with J gene TRBJ1-1; D is undetermined. This CDR3 region has 15 residues. V was pared by 7 bases and J by 0 bases, with 15 bases between. Germline-derived CDR1 and CDR2 are SGHTA and FQGNSA.

This clonotype was detected a few times. This sequence joins TRBV20-1 and TRBJ1-6; D gene ambiguous. The CDR3 runs 16 residues. Germline assignment: CDR1 DFQATT and CDR2 SNEGSKA (reference sequence). V was trimmed by 6 bases and J by 15 bases, leaving 30 bases between them. In nucleotides, the CDR3 is TGCAGTGCCGTGCCCGCCGGGAAACCGCCTTCTGGGAGCCTCCACTTT. Amino acids: CSAVPAGKPPSGSLHF.

This clonotype was picked up a small number of times. The rearrangement uses TRBV5-5 and TRBJ1-5; unclear D gene. This CDR3 comprises 14 residues. V lost 0 bases and J lost 0, with 4 bases in between. Germline CDR1 SGHKS, CDR2 YYEKEE (reference sequence). CDR3 bases: TGTGCCAGCAGCTTGGCCAGTAGCAATCAGCCCCAGCATTTT. It codes for CASSLASSNQPQHF.

This clonotype has more than one count but fewer than ten. This sequence joins TRBV5-1 and TRBJ2-7; maybe TRBD2 (5 bases). The CDR3 has 14 residues. The V gene lost 4 bases and the J gene lost 7 bases, with 18 bases spanning the gap. Per germline, CDR1 SGHRS and CDR2 YFSETQ. The CDR3: CASSPDWSAQEQYF. CDR3 bases: TGCGCCAGCAGCCCGGACTGGTCCGCTCAAGAGCAGTACTTC.

This clonotype occurred many times. The rearrangement links TRBV12-3 or TRBV12-4 to TRBJ2-3, with 8 positions matching TRBD2. The V and J ends lost 6 bases and 3 bases, in that order; junction bases with no gene match: 8. The CDR3 length is 15 residues. The CDR3 DNA reads as TGTGCCAGCAGGCCCCCGGGACTAGAAACAGATACGCAGTATTTT. Translated, it gives CASRPPGLETDTQYF.

V is TRBV7-3 and J is TRBJ2-2, with 10 positions matching TRBD1. V was pared by 6 bases and J by 5 bases, with 9 bases of the junction left unmatched. The CDR3 length is 16 residues. Germline CDR1 reads SGHTA; CDR2 reads FQGTGA. DNA for the CDR3: TGTGCCAGCAGTCAACCTAAGGGACAGGGGACCGGGGAGCTGTTTTTT. Its protein is CASSQPKGQGTGELFF.

Only a few counts were recorded for this clonotype. The chain employs TRBV9 and TRBJ1-2; 8 bases are shared with TRBD1. Germline-derived CDR1 and CDR2 are SGDLS and YYNGEE. Unmatched junction bases numbered 2, after V lost 3 bases and J lost 4 bases. This CDR3 comprises 13 residues. Here the CDR3 reads CASSEGQAYGYTF. The CDR3 DNA sequence: TGTGCCAGCAGCGAGGGACAGGCCTATGGCTACACCTTC.

The rearrangement uses TRBV3-1 and TRBJ1-1; D is uncertain. CDR1 is LGHDT and CDR2 is YNNKEL in the germline V gene (reference sequence). The CDR3 sequence is 12 residues long. Trimming took off 5 bases at V and 6 bases at J, with 10 bases between the two ends. CDR3 amino acids: CASSNPPAEAFF. The CDR3 region has the DNA TGTGCCAGCAGCAACCCTCCGGCTGAAGCTTTCTTT.

This clonotype has only a few counts. The genes are TRBV5-1 and TRBJ1-4; D gene ambiguous. This CDR3 is built from 13 residues. V gave up 0 bases and J gave up 5 bases, with 5 bases separating them. Germline V gene sequence: CDR1 SGHRS, CDR2 YFSETQ. The CDR3: CASSLVANEKLFF. CDR3 nucleotide sequence: TGCGCCAGCAGCTTGGTGGCAAATGAAAAACTGTTTTTT.

This clonotype was picked up many times. This chain joins TRBV5-1 and TRBJ2-3, with 13 bases aligning to TRBD2. Germline V gives CDR1 SGHRS, CDR2 YFSETQ. The CDR3 consists of 15 residues. Trimming at V came to 4 bases and at J to 6 bases, leaving 5 bases not matched to a gene. CDR3 nucleotides: TGCGCCAGCAGCACTCAGACTAGCGGGGGGGATACGCAGTATTTT. Translating gives CASSTQTSGGDTQYF.

In this sample, this clonotype turned up a few times. The chain carries TRBV12-3 or TRBV12-4 and TRBJ2-1; possibly TRBD1 for D (5 bases). The CDR3 covers 14 residues. Trimming took off 6 bases at V and 3 bases at J, with 12 bases between the two ends. Written as DNA, the CDR3 is TGTGCCAGCAGCCGGCAGGGTCTCTACAATGAGCAGTTCTTC. Its protein product is CASSRQGLYNEQFF.

This clonotype was counted at least ten times. V and J are TRBV29-1 and TRBJ2-3; possibly TRBD2 for D (5 bases). The CDR3 covers 14 residues. The germline CDR1 and CDR2 sequences are SQVTM and ANQGSEA. The germline V and J ends were trimmed by 0 bases and 4 bases, with 11 bases remaining between them. This CDR3 is CSVEDPGNADTQYF. CDR3 DNA sequence: TGCAGCGTTGAAGATCCCGGGAACGCAGATACGCAGTATTTT.

The sample holds a few counts of this clonotype. The V call is TRBV7-9, the J call TRBJ2-3; TRBD2 agrees at 7 bases. The CDR3 is 14 residues long. Germline CDR1 is SEHNR and CDR2 is FQNEAQ (reference sequence). V was clipped by 8 bases and J by 2 bases; unmatched bases: 7. CDR3 protein: CASVSGDLTDTQYF. CDR3 bases: TGTGCCAGCGTCAGCGGGGACCTCACAGATACGCAGTATTTT.

The chain recombines TRBV7-7 with TRBJ1-1; D not certain. Germline V gene sequence: CDR1 SSHAT, CDR2 FNYEAQ (reference sequence). V was clipped by 5 bases and J by 3 bases, with 10 bases between them. This CDR3 is built from 13 residues. CDR3: CASSLRMDTEAFF. DNA of the CDR3: TGTGCCAGCAGCCTACGAATGGACACTGAAGCTTTCTTT.

This clonotype came up many times. The chain links TRBV5-1 to TRBJ1-2, with D uncertain. CDR1 and CDR2 from the germline V gene are SGHRS and YFSETQ. This CDR3 contains 14 residues. Trimming took off 5 bases at V and 8 bases at J, with 19 bases between the two ends. The CDR3: CASSSDWGMGGYTF. The CDR3 nucleotides read TGCGCCAGCAGTTCGGATTGGGGTATGGGCGGCTACACCTTC.

This clonotype was detected a few times. The DNA of the CDR3 is TGCGCCAGCAGCCAAGAAGGGACACCCGACACCGGGGAGCTGTTTTTT. It is translated as CASSQEGTPDTGELFF. The V call is TRBV4-1, the J call TRBJ2-2, with D possibly TRBD1 on 6 matching bases. V lost 0 bases and J lost 3, with 11 bases in between. The V gene's germline CDR1 is MGHRA and CDR2 YSYEKL. The CDR3 has 16 amino acids.

This clonotype was detected a few times. V and J are TRBV7-3 and TRBJ2-2, with TRBD2 matching 7 bases. Trimming cost V 2 bases and J 2 bases; bases outside gene matches: 2. CDR1 is SGHTA, CDR2 FQGTGA, per germline. The CDR3 has 15 residues. CDR3 sequence reads: CASSLGGVNTGELFF. CDR3 bases: TGTGCCAGCAGCTTAGGGGGGGTTAACACCGGGGAGCTGTTTTTT. Full variable domain (missing parts from reference TRBV7-3 and TRBJ2-2): GAGVSQTPSNKVTEKGKYVELRCDPISGHTALYWYRQSLGQGPEFLIYFQGTGAADDSGLPNDRFFAVRPEGSVSTLKIQRTERGDSAVYLCASSLGGVNTGELFFGEGSRLTVL.

In its sample, this clonotype was seen many times. V is TRBV6-5 and J is TRBJ1-4; the D gene is possibly TRBD1 (6 bases). Per the germline V gene, CDR1 is MNHEY and CDR2 is SVGAGI. V was cut by 6 bases and J by 7 bases, with 21 bases left in between. The CDR3 is 16 residues long. CDR3 in DNA: TGTGCCAGCAGCCGCGACAGGCCCAGACTCGGTGAAAAACTGTTTTTT. It yields the protein CASSRDRPRLGEKLFF.

This rearrangement joins TRBV7-2 to TRBJ2-4; the D gene is possibly TRBD1 (7 bases). Germline values: CDR1 SGHTA, CDR2 FQGNSA. This CDR3 has 14 residues. Trimming cost V 5 bases and J 5 bases, with 13 bases left between them. The DNA for the CDR3 is TGTGCCAGCAGCCTACAGGGGACTGAAAACATTCAGTACTTC. It is translated as CASSLQGTENIQYF.

V is TRBV5-5 and J is TRBJ2-5; TRBD1 is a possible D gene (5 bases). Germline lookup yields CDR1 SGHKS and CDR2 YYEKEE (reference sequence). Deletions cut 6 bases from V and 5 bases from J, with 17 bases between. The CDR3 runs to 14 residues. CDR3 sequence (DNA): TGTGCCAGCAATTCGAGACAGTTCGAGGAGACCCAGTACTTC. This sequence encodes CASNSRQFEETQYF.

In its sample, this clonotype was seen many times. The rearrangement joins TRBV7-2 to TRBJ2-3; TRBD2 aligns across 7 bases. The CDR3 runs 14 residues. Trimming at V came to 3 bases and at J to 3 bases, leaving 3 bases not matched to a gene. Germline V gene data show CDR1 as SGHTA and CDR2 as FQGNSA. CDR3 sequence reads: CASSFGGGTDTQYF. CDR3 nucleotides: TGTGCCAGCAGCTTTGGGGGGGGGACAGATACGCAGTATTTT.

This clonotype appeared a few times. The rearrangement links TRBV24-1 to TRBJ2-3; the D is unclear. CDR1 and CDR2 (germline): KGHDR, SFDVKD. This CDR3 has 13 amino acids. With 5 bases removed from V and 2 bases from J, the gap between germline ends came to 7 bases. The CDR3 coding sequence is TGTGCCACCAGTGGTCTAACCACAGATACGCAGTATTTT. Protein sequence: CATSGLTTDTQYF.

This clonotype was detected many times. The chain links TRBV7-8 to TRBJ2-1, with D possibly TRBD2 on 6 matching bases. Deletions cut 3 bases from V and 4 bases from J, with 13 bases between. Germline CDR1 reads SGHVS; CDR2 reads FQNEAQ. CDR3 size: 15 residues. In nucleotides, the CDR3 is TGTGCCAGCAGCTTCAGGGACTTCGGTTACAATGAGCAGTTCTTC. It encodes CASSFRDFGYNEQFF.

This clonotype occurred once. The chain is built from TRBV7-9 and TRBJ1-1; weak D call: TRBD1 (6 bases). Germline lookup yields CDR1 SEHNR and CDR2 FQNEAQ (reference sequence). Trimming stripped 1 base from V and 10 bases from J, with 19 bases between. The CDR3 runs 15 residues. The CDR3 DNA reads as TGTGCCAGCAGCTTAGTTACAGGGCCATCCTCCGGAGCTTTCTTT. It encodes CASSLVTGPSSGAFF.